These 14 T cell receptor beta chains originate from one sample sequenced in a study of blood T cells in healthy people across ages. Together with a sample-barcoded 5' primer, a J-beta primer mix was included in a second PCR lasting 7 to 11 cycles. TCRdb analysed the 5' RACE reads with MiXCR anew, one entry per CDR3 protein. The sample includes 660,000 or so distinct CDR3 sequences, under 65% of them seen just once. The sample was blood. These receptors originate from a man aged 60 to 69 in good health.

V usage is TRBV27 and J usage is TRBJ2-5; 9 bases are shared with TRBD2. Judging by the DNA end, TRBJ2-4 fits better; the J call may be wrong. The CDR3 runs to 18 residues. Looked up from germline, CDR1 is MNHEY and CDR2 is SMNVEV (reference sequence). This chain's CDR3 is CASSPLASGAIAKNIQYF. The CDR3 DNA follows: TGTGCCAGCAGCCCCCTGGCTAGCGGGGCTATAGCCAAAAACATTCAGTACTTC.

This clonotype was counted a few times. The V and J genes are TRBV6-5 and TRBJ2-1, with D possibly matching TRBD2 (6 bases). V was cut by 1 base and J by 0 bases, with 7 bases left in between. Germline V gives CDR1 MNHEY, CDR2 SVGAGI. CDR3 size: 15 residues. The CDR3 region is CASSYYSGSYNEQFF. The CDR3 bases are TGTGCCAGCAGTTACTATAGCGGCTCCTACAATGAGCAGTTCTTC.

The genes are TRBV3-1 and TRBJ1-6; 8 nucleotides align to TRBD1. This CDR3 contains 15 residues. The V and J ends lost 2 bases and 8 bases, in that order; junction bases with no gene match: 5. In germline, CDR1 is LGHDT, CDR2 YNNKEL (reference sequence). The CDR3 DNA reads as TGTGCCAGCAGCCAAAACCAGGGGGCGGATTCACCCCTCCACTTT. Its protein product is CASSQNQGADSPLHF.

This chain links TRBV7-2 with TRBJ2-5; TRBD1 is a possible D gene (5 bases). The CDR3 runs to 15 residues. V lost 3 bases to trimming and J lost 1 base, with 12 bases between them. Germline V lookup: CDR1 SGHTA, CDR2 FQGNSA. In DNA, the CDR3 is TGTGCCAGCAGCTTTCATCAGGGATTCCAAGAGACCCAGTACTTC. Amino acids: CASSFHQGFQETQYF.

The gene calls are TRBV5-1 and TRBJ2-1, with D tentatively TRBD1 (6 bases). V shed 4 bases and J shed 7 bases, with 15 bases lying between them. In germline, CDR1 is SGHRS, CDR2 YFSETQ. The CDR3 consists of 14 residues. CDR3 loop: CASSKALQGNEQFF. The CDR3 DNA reads as TGCGCCAGCAGCAAAGCCCTACAGGGTAATGAGCAGTTCTTC.

J is TRBJ2-1 and V is TRBV4-2; D is possibly TRBD2 (6 bases). CDR1 is LGHNA and CDR2 is YNFKEQ in the germline V gene. V shed 1 base and J shed 10 bases, with 11 bases lying between them. This CDR3 region has 13 residues. The DNA for the CDR3 is TGTGCCAGCAGCCAAGTGGGGACTCGAGAGCAGTTCTTC. Translating it yields CASSQVGTREQFF.

V usage is TRBV7-2 and J usage is TRBJ1-1, with 7 bases aligning to TRBD1. CDR3 length equals 14 residues. Losses at the gene ends were 5 bases for V and 5 bases for J; bases not matched to a gene: 8. Per the germline V gene, CDR1 is SGHTA and CDR2 is FQGNSA. This CDR3 reads CASSRYRGRTEAFF. CDR3 bases: TGTGCCAGCAGCCGATACAGGGGAAGGACTGAAGCTTTCTTT.

CDR3 sequence: CSVDPGVWGYTF. The CDR3, as DNA: TGCAGCGTTGACCCGGGGGTATGGGGCTACACCTTC. The genes are TRBV29-1 and TRBJ1-2; D is perhaps TRBD1 (5 bases). The CDR3 extends over 12 amino acids. Trimming shortened V by 3 bases and J by 8 bases, and 13 bases separated the two germline ends. CDR1 and CDR2 from the germline V gene are SQVTM and ANQGSEA.

The rearrangement joins TRBV29-1 to TRBJ2-3; no clear D. Germline V gene sequence: CDR1 SQVTM, CDR2 ANQGSEA. The CDR3 length is 13 residues. V lost 8 bases, J lost 2 bases, and 14 bases lay in between. This chain's CDR3 is CSSQDGNTDTQYF. DNA of the CDR3: TGCAGCTCCCAGGACGGTAACACAGATACGCAGTATTTT.

The chain has TRBV3-1 and TRBJ1-6; weak D call: TRBD1 (5 bases). The CDR3 is 16 amino acids. Germline values: CDR1 LGHDT, CDR2 YNNKEL (reference sequence). Trimming took off 0 bases at V and 5 bases at J, with 11 bases between the two ends. The CDR3: CASSQEGQGNNSPLHF. CDR3 DNA: TGTGCCAGCAGCCAAGAGGGGCAGGGAAATAATTCACCCCTCCACTTT.

This chain's CDR3 is CAIRPDRDSREAFF. CDR3 DNA sequence: TGTGCCATCAGACCAGACAGGGATTCCCGTGAAGCTTTCTTT. This rearrangement joins TRBV10-3 to TRBJ1-1; TRBD1 aligns across 7 bases. Germline V gives CDR1 ENHRY, CDR2 SYGVKD. CDR3 length: 14 amino acids. V was clipped by 6 bases and J by 7 bases; unmatched bases: 11.

The V and J genes are TRBV10-2 and TRBJ2-5; the D is unclear. Germline V gene lookup returns CDR1 WSHSY and CDR2 SAAADI. V lost 3 bases and J lost 4, with 9 bases in between. CDR3 size: 13 residues. CDR3 protein: CASSEGDRETQYF. CDR3 in DNA: TGCGCCAGCAGTGAAGGAGACCGAGAGACCCAGTACTTC.

The genes are TRBV18 and TRBJ2-1; D is uncertain. V lost 2 bases to trimming and J lost 6 bases, with 14 bases between them. From germline, CDR1 is KGHSH and CDR2 LQKENI. This CDR3 is 15 amino acids long. In DNA, the CDR3 is TGTGCCAGCTCACCAGATGGGCTGGGTAGCAATGAGCAGTTCTTC. Its protein product is CASSPDGLGSNEQFF.

The chain couples TRBV10-1 to TRBJ2-7, with D possibly TRBD1 on 5 matching bases. Deletions cut 4 bases from V and 4 bases from J, with 11 bases between. CDR1 and CDR2 (germline): WNHNN, SYGVQD (reference sequence). The CDR3 consists of 13 residues. CDR3 in amino acids: CASSGQPNYEQYF. CDR3 bases: TGCGCCAGCAGTGGACAGCCTAATTACGAGCAGTACTTC.